This TCR beta chain was sequenced during a study of blood T cell repertoires in COVID-19 (TCRdb year 2020). Background for the entire study: The collaborator samples originated in the United States, Italy and Spain and spanned the acute and convalescent phases of COVID-19. The prospective study material was composed of cDNA or gDNA derived from T cells, B-cell-depleted T cells, or PBMCs. Subjects who had been exposed to COVID-19, were actively infected with it, or had recovered from it provided the deeply sampled blood TCRbeta repertoires that made up the dataset. The repertoires were released in a freely available public database meant as a resource for research on the immune response to SARS-CoV-2. Samples came from the ongoing ImmuneRACE study (first 160 participants) plus 1,254 subjects from 6 global collaborators. Nearly every sample came with metadata listing a de-identified subject ID, COVID-19 status, age in years and sex. HLA class I and class II types, where available, came from metadata supplied by the sample provider rather than from assay-based typing.

TCRbeta CDR3 regions were amplified from genomic DNA by means of the immunoSEQ Assay, a bias-controlled multiplex PCR. Per the original workflow: The number of nucleated cells in each sample was estimated from the amplification of reference gene primers within the assay. To quantify the absolute abundance of each unique TCRbeta CDR3 rearrangement, sequence reads were collapsed and filtered. For each sample, productive Simpson clonality was calculated as the square root of Simpson's diversity index across productive rearrangements. This immuneACCESS table, as held by TCRdb, lists in-frame sequences with V and J called but not all clones. Of the missing ones, under half trace to an unresolved V gene in checked studies; the others have no known cause. D and trimming were read from the DNA, whereas the V and J calls and clone size are those reported in that table. This sample has over 250,000 clones in its table, and 75% to 85% of those were observed once. The top ten clonotypes cover approximately 5.1% of the sample.

Study-wide conclusions, independent of this receptor: Clinical and demographic metadata were provided uncurated, with the amount varying by source and participant.

The collaborating institutions used their own protocols to collect whole blood in K2EDTA tubes. For TCRbeta analysis, collaborators shipped samples in one of three forms: frozen whole blood, isolated PBMCs, or DNA extracted from either of those sample types. This clone was recorded a few times. The target of this receptor is not known. Per-base qualities were not stored, and no clone one base away is much larger. Reading the germline V gene (reference sequence) gives CDR1 LNHDA and CDR2 SQIVND. The CDR3 measures 14 amino acids from cysteine to phenylalanine. The sequence is cut down to CDR3 DNA, 42 bases in frame from base 1. At the junction V is shortened by 8 bases and J by 6 bases, with 17 bases in between.

In this chain, TRBV19 is recombined with TRBJ2-1, with the D gene not confidently named. The clonotype originates from a man aged 50-60 years with active or convalescent COVID-19. What was sequenced was peripheral blood. The DNA sequence is as follows: TGTGCCAGTTCCCCGGTCCTATTCGCCAATGAGCAGTTCTTC. Translation gives CASSPVLFANEQFF.